This is a list of T cell receptor beta chains from one sample in a study of blood T cells in healthy people across ages. TCRdb re-analysed the 5' RACE reads in MiXCR, keeping a single row per CDR3 protein. The data hold about 680,000 distinct CDR3 sequences, with about 52% observed a single time. What was sequenced was blood. The receptors derive from a woman aged 55-69 years in good health. CDR3s include the opening cysteine and the closing phenylalanine or tryptophan. The order of the fields is V gene, clone size, D gene, J gene, CDR3 protein, CDR3 DNA. A D gene is named only where the DNA matches it firmly. The size entry is marked missing in some rows and otherwise reads once, few, many or a size class.

TRBV6-2/TRBV6-3	few	-	TRBJ2-1	CASSESYNEQFF	TGTGCCAGCTCTGAATCCTACAATGAGCAGTTCTTC
TRBV25-1	-	-	TRBJ1-2	CASSSDIIYGYTF	TGTGCCAGCAGTTCGGACATCATATATGGCTACACCTTC
TRBV10-3	few	TRBD1	TRBJ2-1	CAISRDRGNNEQFF	TGTGCCATCAGCCGGGACAGGGGGAACAATGAGCAGTTCTTC
TRBV6-5	-	-	TRBJ2-7	CASSYGVGVEQYF	TGTGCCAGCAGTTACGGGGTAGGGGTCGAGCAGTACTTC
TRBV20-1	-	TRBD2	TRBJ2-3	CSAGPGGRKASDTQYF	TGCAGTGCTGGACCGGGGGGGAGGAAGGCCTCAGATACGCAGTATTTT
TRBV29-1	-	TRBD2	TRBJ2-1	CSVAETSGTHNEQFF	TGCAGCGTTGCCGAGACTAGCGGGACTCACAATGAGCAGTTCTTC
TRBV12-3/TRBV12-4	-	TRBD2	TRBJ2-7	CASSREGKTYEQYF	TGTGCCAGCAGCCGGGAGGGTAAGACCTACGAGCAGTACTTC
TRBV15	once	TRBD2	TRBJ2-1	CATSEGGWDEQFF	TGTGCCACCAGCGAGGGAGGGTGGGATGAGCAGTTCTTC
TRBV7-9	few	-	TRBJ2-7	CASRASGEQYF	TGTGCCAGCAGAGCAAGCGGCGAGCAGTACTTC
TRBV20-1	-	TRBD1	TRBJ1-4	CSAQDRGNEKLFF	TGCAGTGCTCAGGACAGGGGAAATGAAAAACTGTTTTTT
TRBV7-9	-	TRBD1	TRBJ2-7	CASSPQQGLSYEQYF	TGTGCCAGCAGCCCTCAACAGGGGCTCTCCTACGAGCAGTACTTC
TRBV29-1	-	-	TRBJ2-7	CSVDGNIDEQYF	TGCAGCGTTGACGGGAATATCGATGAGCAGTACTTC
TRBV7-2	-	TRBD2	TRBJ2-7	CASSLLSGRAYEQYF	TGTGCCAGCAGCTTGTTAAGTGGGAGGGCCTACGAGCAGTACTTC
TRBV5-1	-	-	TRBJ2-3	CASGPRTETSTDTQYF	TGCGCCAGCGGCCCTCGGACGGAAACTAGCACAGATACGCAGTATTTT
TRBV28	-	-	TRBJ2-7	CASGTTSYEQYF	TGTGCCAGCGGGACCACCTCCTACGAGCAGTACTTC
TRBV9	-	-	TRBJ1-2	CASSPPREGDIGGYTF	TGTGCCAGCAGCCCACCCCGGGAGGGCGACATAGGTGGCTACACCTTC
TRBV3-1	-	-	TRBJ2-7	CASSQVRAGPYEQYF	TGTGCCAGCAGCCAAGTTCGAGCGGGCCCCTACGAGCAGTACTTC
TRBV19	-	-	TRBJ2-3	CASSPRTTDTQYF	TGTGCCAGTAGTCCCCGGACCACAGATACGCAGTATTTT
TRBV20-1	-	-	TRBJ1-5	CSALDRSNQPQHF	TGCAGTGCTCTGGATCGGAGCAATCAGCCCCAGCATTTT
TRBV7-3	-	TRBD2	TRBJ2-7	CASSSRLAGTYEQYF	TGTGCCAGCAGCTCGCGACTAGCGGGGACCTACGAGCAGTACTTC
TRBV28	few	-	TRBJ1-2	CASRGQYGGYTF	TGTGCCAGCAGGGGCCAGTACGGCGGCTACACCTTC
TRBV7-3	once	TRBD1	TRBJ2-3	CASSMTGGAGTQYF	TGTGCCAGCAGCATGACAGGGGGTGCAGGTACGCAGTATTTT
TRBV12-3/TRBV12-4	-	-	TRBJ1-6	CASSPGRAGVNSPLHF	TGTGCCAGCAGTCCGGGCCGGGCTGGGGTCAATTCACCCCTCCACTTT
TRBV15	few	-	TRBJ2-1	CATSPKSWYPDNEQFF	TGTGCCACCAGCCCCAAAAGCTGGTATCCTGACAATGAGCAGTTCTTC
TRBV29-1	few	-	TRBJ2-1	CSVERQLGAGQFF	TGCAGCGTTGAACGACAGTTGGGAGCAGGGCAGTTCTTC
TRBV24-1	-	TRBD2	TRBJ2-3	CATSGFPGREGQTDTQYF	TGTGCCACCAGTGGATTCCCAGGGCGGGAGGGCCAAACAGATACGCAGTATTTT
TRBV20-1	-	TRBD1	TRBJ2-4	CSARDREGEQYF	TGCAGTGCTAGGGACAGGGAAGGGGAGCAGTACTTC
TRBV3-1	-	-	TRBJ2-7	CASSSQVTYEQYF	TGTGCCAGCAGTTCCCAGGTAACCTACGAGCAGTACTTC
TRBV20-1	-	-	TRBJ1-1	CSARGGDTEAFF	TGCAGTGCTAGAGGGGGGGACACTGAAGCTTTCTTT
TRBV12-3/TRBV12-4	many	-	TRBJ2-1	CASSLMAGNEQFF	TGTGCCAGCAGTTTAATGGCAGGCAATGAGCAGTTCTTC
TRBV7-2	-	TRBD1	TRBJ1-1	CASSFGQGLAFF	TGTGCCAGCAGCTTCGGACAGGGATTAGCTTTCTTT
TRBV6-6	-	-	TRBJ2-2	CASSVRATGELFF	TGTGCCAGCAGTGTCAGGGCCACCGGGGAGCTGTTTTTT
TRBV10-3	-	-	TRBJ1-6	CAIRMGRNNSPLHF	TGTGCCATCAGGATGGGACGGAATAATTCACCCCTCCACTTT